The present T cell receptor (beta chain) was sequenced within a study of response to subunit inactivated influenza vaccine. The V gene end was trimmed by 3 bases and the J gene end by 2 bases; junction bases not matched to a gene: 1. This CDR3 region has 14 residues. The germline V gene has CDR1 MNHEY and CDR2 SMNVEV (reference sequence). This clonotype has a handful of counts. Its target is unknown. Findings and caveats of the study: New T cells are recruited in small numbers by each seasonal influenza vaccination, according to the authors' suggestion.

TCRdb analysed the RT-PCR reads with MiXCR anew, one entry per CDR3 protein. The repertoire holds 540,000 or so distinct CDR3 sequences, with over 10% as singletons. The sequencing used PBMCs from blood, collected roughly 47 days after vaccination. J is TRBJ2-7 and V is TRBV27, with 10 bases identical to TRBD2. This clonotype originated in a man aged 50-59 years who received an inactivated influenza vaccine. In DNA form, the CDR3 reads TGTGCCAGCAGTTTTACTAGCGGGGCCTACGAGCAGTACTTC. As protein: CASSFTSGAYEQYF.